The sequence of this T cell receptor (beta chain) was determined in a study of T cell responses to AZD1222 COVID-19 vaccine. General study points: The repertoires were collected only after the peak T cell response. Across the whole spike, CD4 TCRs peaked at regions 160-218 and 743-854. Breadth and depth of Spike-specific TCRs rose after two AZD1222 doses.

The germline V gene encodes CDR1 KGHSH and CDR2 LQKENI. The CDR3 has 13 amino acids. V gave up 11 bases and J gave up 3 bases; unmatched junction bases: 9. On this clone: Its target is unknown.

The repertoire was sequenced with immunoSEQ multiplex PCR; TCRdb's copy has only in-frame clones and lacks some. Among about 150,000 clones listed, more than 75% were seen once. The source material was peripheral blood, sampled 28 days after the second AZD1222 dose. This clonotype was obtained from an adult who received the AZD1222 COVID-19 vaccine. The chain has TRBV18 and TRBJ1-1; 7 bases agree with TRBD1. CDR3 bases: TGTGCCGGCAAGACAGGGATCGACACTGAAGCTTTCTTT. Its translation is CAGKTGIDTEAFF.